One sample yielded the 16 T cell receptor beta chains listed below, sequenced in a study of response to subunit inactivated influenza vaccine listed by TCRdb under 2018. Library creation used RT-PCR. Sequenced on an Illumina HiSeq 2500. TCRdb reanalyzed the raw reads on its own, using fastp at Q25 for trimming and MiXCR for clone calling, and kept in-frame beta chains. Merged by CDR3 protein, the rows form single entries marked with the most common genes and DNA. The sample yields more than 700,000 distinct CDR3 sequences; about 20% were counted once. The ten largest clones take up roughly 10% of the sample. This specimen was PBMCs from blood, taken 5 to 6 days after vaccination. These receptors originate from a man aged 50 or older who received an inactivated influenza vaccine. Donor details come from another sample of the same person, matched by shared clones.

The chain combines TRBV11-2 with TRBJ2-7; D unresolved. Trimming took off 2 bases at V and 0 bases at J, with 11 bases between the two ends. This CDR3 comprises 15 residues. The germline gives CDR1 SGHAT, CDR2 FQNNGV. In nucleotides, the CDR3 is TGTGCCAGCAGCTTAATGGGATTTCGCTCCTACGAGCAGTACTTC. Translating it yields CASSLMGFRSYEQYF.

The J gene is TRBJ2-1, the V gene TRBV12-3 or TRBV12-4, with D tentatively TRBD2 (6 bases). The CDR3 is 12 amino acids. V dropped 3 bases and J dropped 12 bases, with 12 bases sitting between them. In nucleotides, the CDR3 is TGTGCCAGCAGTTTGGGGACTGGCGGGCAGTTCTTC. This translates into CASSLGTGGQFF.

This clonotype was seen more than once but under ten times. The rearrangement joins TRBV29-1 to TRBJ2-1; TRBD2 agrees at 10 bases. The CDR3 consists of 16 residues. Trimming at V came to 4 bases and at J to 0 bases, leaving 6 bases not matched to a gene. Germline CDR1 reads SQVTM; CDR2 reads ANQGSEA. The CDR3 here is CSVGLAGRSSYNEQFF. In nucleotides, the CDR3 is TGCAGCGTTGGACTAGCGGGCCGGTCCTCCTACAATGAGCAGTTCTTC.

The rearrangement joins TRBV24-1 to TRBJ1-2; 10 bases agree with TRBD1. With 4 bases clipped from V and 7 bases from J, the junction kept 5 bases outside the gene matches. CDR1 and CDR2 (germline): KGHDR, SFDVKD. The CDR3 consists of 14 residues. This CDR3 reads CATSEGTGVSGYTF. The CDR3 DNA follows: TGTGCCACCAGTGAAGGGACAGGGGTGTCTGGCTACACCTTC.

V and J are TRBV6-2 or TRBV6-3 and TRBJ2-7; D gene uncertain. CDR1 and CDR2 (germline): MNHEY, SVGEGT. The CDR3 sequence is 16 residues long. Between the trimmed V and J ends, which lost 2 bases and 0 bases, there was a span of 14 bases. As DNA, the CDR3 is TGTGCCAGCAGTTACGGTGTGGCAGGATACTCCTACGAGCAGTACTTC. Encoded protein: CASSYGVAGYSYEQYF.

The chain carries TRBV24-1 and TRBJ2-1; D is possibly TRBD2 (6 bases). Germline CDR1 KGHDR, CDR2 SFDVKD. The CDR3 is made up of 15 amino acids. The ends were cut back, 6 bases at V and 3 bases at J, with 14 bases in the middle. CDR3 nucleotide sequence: TGTGCCACCAGTAATCTGGCGGGAAACTACAATGAGCAGTTCTTC. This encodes CATSNLAGNYNEQFF.

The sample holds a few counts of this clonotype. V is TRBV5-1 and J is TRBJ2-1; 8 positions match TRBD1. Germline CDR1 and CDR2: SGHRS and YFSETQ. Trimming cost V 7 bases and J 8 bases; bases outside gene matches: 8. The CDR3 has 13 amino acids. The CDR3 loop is CASQPGQGYEQFF. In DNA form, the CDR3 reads TGCGCCAGCCAACCCGGACAGGGCTATGAGCAGTTCTTC. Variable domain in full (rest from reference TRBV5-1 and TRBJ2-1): KAGVTQTPRYLIKTRGQQVTLSCSPISGHRSVSWYQQTPGQGLQFLFEYFSETQRNKGNFPGRFSGRQFSNSRSEMNVSTLELGDSALYLCASQPGQGYEQFFGPGTRLTVL.

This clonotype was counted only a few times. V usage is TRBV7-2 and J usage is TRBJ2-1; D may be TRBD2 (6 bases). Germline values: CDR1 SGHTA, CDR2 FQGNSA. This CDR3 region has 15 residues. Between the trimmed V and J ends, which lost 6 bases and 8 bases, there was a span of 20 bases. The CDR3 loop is CASRVGSGRFYEQFF. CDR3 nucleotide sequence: TGTGCCAGCAGAGTAGGTAGCGGCCGGTTCTATGAGCAGTTCTTC.

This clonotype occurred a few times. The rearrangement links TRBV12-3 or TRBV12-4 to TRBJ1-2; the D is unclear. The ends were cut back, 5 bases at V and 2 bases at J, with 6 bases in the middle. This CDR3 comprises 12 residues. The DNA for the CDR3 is TGTGCCAGCAGTAAAGCAAACTATGGCTACACCTTC. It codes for CASSKANYGYTF.

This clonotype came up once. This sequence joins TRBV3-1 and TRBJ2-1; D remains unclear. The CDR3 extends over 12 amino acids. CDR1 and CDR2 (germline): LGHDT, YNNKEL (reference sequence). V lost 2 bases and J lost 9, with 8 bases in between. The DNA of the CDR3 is TGTGCCAGCAGCCAACCACTGGGTGAGCAGTTCTTC. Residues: CASSQPLGEQFF.

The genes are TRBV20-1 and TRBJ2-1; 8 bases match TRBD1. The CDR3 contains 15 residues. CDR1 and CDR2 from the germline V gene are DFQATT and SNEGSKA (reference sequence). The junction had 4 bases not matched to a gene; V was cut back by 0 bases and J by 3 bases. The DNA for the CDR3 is TGCAGTGCTAGAGACGTACAGGGGGACTACAATGAGCAGTTCTTC. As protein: CSARDVQGDYNEQFF.

CDR3 nucleotide sequence: TGTGCCAGCAGCATCCGACAGGGGCCCGGGGAGCTGTTTTTT. It codes for CASSIRQGPGELFF. The chain recombines TRBV7-2 with TRBJ2-2; 8 nucleotides match TRBD1. The CDR3 is 14 amino acids. Germline V CDR1 and CDR2: SGHTA, FQGNSA. V trimming: 5 bases; J trimming: 6 bases; junction bases outside the gene matches: 5.

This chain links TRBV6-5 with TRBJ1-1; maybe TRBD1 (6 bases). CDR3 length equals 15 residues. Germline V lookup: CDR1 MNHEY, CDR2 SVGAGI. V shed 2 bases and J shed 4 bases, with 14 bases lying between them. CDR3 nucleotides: TGTGCCAGCAGTTACGCCGGGACACGGGCCACTGAAGCTTTCTTT. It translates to CASSYAGTRATEAFF.

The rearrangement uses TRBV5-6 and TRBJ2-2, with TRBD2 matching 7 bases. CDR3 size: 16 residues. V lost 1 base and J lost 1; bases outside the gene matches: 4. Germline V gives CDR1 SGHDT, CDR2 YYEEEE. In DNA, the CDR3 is TGTGCCAGCAGCTTGACGGGAGGTGGGAACACCGGGGAGCTGTTTTTT. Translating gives CASSLTGGGNTGELFF.

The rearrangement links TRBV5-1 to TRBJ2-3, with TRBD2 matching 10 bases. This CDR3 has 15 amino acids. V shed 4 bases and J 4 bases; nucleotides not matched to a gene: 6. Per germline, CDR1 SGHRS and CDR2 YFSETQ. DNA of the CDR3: TGCGCCAGCAGCCTAATAGCGGGGGGTCCAGATACGCAGTATTTT. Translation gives CASSLIAGGPDTQYF.

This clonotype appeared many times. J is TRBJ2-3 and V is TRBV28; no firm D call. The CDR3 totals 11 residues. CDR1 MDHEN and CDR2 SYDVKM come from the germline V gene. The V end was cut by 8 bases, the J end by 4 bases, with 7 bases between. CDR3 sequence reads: CASGTSDTQYF. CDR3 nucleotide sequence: TGTGCCAGCGGCACATCAGATACGCAGTATTTT.